This T cell receptor beta chain was sequenced in a study of graft-versus-host responses after intestinal transplantation. About the study: Isolated intestinal, liver-intestinal, or multivisceral transplants were what recipients had. Anti-thymocyte globulin induction preceded around 3 years of tacrolimus and steroid maintenance in all recipients.

Overall study results and limits: Present in recipient marrow, GvH clones included some that appeared first in ileum or blood. Researchers found peak circulating GvH clone levels linked to early post-transplant HvG declines.

This table comes from immunoSEQ multiplex PCR, and its TCRdb copy is limited to in-frame clones, with some not included. Of more than 95,000 clones in the sample, approximately 90% are singletons; the top ten hold over 0.15%. Losses at the gene ends were 5 bases for V and 2 bases for J; bases not matched to a gene: 7. The CDR3 has 15 amino acids. Germline CDR1 SGHAT, CDR2 FQDESV (reference sequence). Details on this clone: Its antigen is unidentified.

The TCR comes from a human donor who received an intestinal transplant. The rearrangement links TRBV11-1 to TRBJ2-3, with TRBD2 matching over 7 bases. The specimen was unstimulated CD4+ T cells sorted from spleen or lymph node cells, collected before intestinal transplant. The CDR3 reads CASSPTGGNTDTQYF. The DNA for the CDR3 is TGTGCCAGCAGCCCTACGGGAGGAAACACAGATACGCAGTATTTT.